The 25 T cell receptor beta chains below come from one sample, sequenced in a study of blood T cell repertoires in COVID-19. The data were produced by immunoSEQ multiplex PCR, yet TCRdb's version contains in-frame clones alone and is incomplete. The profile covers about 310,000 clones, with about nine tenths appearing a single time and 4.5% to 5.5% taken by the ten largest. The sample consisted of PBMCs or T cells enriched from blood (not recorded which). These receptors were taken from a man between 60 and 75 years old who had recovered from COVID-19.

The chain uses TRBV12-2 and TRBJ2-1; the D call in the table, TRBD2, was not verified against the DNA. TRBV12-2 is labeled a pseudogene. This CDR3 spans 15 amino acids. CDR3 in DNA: TGTGCAAGTCGCTTAGCCCAGCGGGATACGAATGAGCAGTTCTTC. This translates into CASRLAQRDTNEQFF.

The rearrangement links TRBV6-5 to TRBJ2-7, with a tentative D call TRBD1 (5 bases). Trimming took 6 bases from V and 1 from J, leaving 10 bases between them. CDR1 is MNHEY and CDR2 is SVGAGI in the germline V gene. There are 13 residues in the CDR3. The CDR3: CASSPDTSYEQYF. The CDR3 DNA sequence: TGTGCCAGCAGCCCGGACACTTCCTACGAGCAGTACTTC.

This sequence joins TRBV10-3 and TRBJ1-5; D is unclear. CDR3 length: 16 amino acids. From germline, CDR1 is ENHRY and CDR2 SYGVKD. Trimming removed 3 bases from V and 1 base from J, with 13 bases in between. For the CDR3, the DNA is TGTGCCATCAGTGAAGCTTATGTCCGGAGCAATCAGCCCCAGCATTTT. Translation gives CAISEAYVRSNQPQHF.

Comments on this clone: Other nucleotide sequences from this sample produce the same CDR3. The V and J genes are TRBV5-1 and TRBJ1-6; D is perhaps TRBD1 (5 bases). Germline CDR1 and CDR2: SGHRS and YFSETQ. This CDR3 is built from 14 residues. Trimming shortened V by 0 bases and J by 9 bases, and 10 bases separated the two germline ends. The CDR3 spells CASSLGQGGSPLHF. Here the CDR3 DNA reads TGCGCCAGCAGCTTGGGGCAGGGAGGTTCACCCCTCCACTTT.

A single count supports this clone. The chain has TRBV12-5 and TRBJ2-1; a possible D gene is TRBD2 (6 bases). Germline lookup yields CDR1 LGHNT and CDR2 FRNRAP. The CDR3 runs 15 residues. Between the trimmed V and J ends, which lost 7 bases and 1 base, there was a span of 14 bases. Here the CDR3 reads CASVREFVSYNEQFF. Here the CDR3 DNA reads TGTGCTAGTGTCCGGGAGTTCGTTTCCTACAATGAGCAGTTCTTC.

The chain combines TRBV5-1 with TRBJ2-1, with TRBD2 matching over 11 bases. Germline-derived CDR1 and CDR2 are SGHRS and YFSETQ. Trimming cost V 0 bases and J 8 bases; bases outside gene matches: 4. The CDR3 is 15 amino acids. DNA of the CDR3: TGCGCCAGCAGCTTGGAACTAGCGGGAGCCCATGAGCAGTTCTTC. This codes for CASSLELAGAHEQFF.

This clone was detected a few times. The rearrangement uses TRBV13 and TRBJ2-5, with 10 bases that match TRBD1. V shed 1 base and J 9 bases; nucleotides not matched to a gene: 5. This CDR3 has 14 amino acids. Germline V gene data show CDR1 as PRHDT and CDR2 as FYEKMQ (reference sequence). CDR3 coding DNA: TGTGCCAGCAGCTTAGCCCGGACAGGGGGGGCCCAGTACTTC. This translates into CASSLARTGGAQYF.

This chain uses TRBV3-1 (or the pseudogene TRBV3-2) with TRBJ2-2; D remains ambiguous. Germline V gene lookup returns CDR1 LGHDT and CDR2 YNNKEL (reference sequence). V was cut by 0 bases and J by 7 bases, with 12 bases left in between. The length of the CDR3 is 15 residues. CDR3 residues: CASSQDLCSVGELFF. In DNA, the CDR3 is TGTGCCAGCAGCCAAGATCTTTGCAGTGTCGGGGAGCTGTTTTTT.

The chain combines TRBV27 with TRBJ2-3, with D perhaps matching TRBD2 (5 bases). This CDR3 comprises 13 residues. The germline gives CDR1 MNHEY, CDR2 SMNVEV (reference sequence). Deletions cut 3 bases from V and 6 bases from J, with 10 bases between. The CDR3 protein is CASSFIPGDTQYF. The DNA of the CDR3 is TGTGCCAGCAGTTTCATCCCGGGGGATACGCAGTATTTT.

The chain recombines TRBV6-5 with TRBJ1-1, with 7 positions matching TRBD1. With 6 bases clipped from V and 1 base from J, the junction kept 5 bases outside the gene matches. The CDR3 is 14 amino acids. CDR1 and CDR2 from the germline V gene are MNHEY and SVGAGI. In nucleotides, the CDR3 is TGTGCCAGCAGCGACAGGGCGGGGAACACTGAAGCTTTCTTT. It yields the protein CASSDRAGNTEAFF.

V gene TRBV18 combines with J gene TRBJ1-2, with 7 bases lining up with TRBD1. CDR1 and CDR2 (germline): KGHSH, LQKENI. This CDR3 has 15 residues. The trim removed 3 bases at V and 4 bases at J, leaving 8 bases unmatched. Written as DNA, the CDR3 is TGTGCCAGCTCACCGACAGGGCTCGAAGGCTATGGCTACACCTTC. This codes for CASSPTGLEGYGYTF. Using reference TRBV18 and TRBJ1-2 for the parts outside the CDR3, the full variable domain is NAGVMQNPRHLVRRRGQEARLRCSPMKGHSHVYWYRQLPEEGLKFMVYLQKENIIDESGMPKERFSAEFPKEGPSILRIQQVVRGDSAAYFCASSPTGLEGYGYTFGSGTRLTVV.

CDR3 sequence: CASGLDTGYTGELFF. The CDR3 coding sequence is TGTGCTAGTGGTTTGGATACAGGGTACACCGGGGAGCTGTTTTTT. The chain couples TRBV12-5 to TRBJ2-2, with D tentatively TRBD1 (6 bases). There are 15 residues in the CDR3. From germline, CDR1 is LGHNT and CDR2 FRNRAP. The V end lost 1 base, the J end lost 3 bases, and 9 bases lay between the germline ends.

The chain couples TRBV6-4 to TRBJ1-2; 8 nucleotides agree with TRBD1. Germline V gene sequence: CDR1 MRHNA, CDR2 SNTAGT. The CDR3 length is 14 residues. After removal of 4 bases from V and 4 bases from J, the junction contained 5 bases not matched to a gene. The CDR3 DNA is TGTGCCAGCAGTGCTCAGGGGGCAGGCTATGGCTACACCTTC. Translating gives CASSAQGAGYGYTF.

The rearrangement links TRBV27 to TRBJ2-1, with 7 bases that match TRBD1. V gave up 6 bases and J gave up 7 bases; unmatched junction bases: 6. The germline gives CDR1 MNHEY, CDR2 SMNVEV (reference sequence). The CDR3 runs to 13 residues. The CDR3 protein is CASRNRGGNEQFF. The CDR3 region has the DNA TGTGCCAGCAGGAACAGGGGCGGGAATGAGCAGTTCTTC.

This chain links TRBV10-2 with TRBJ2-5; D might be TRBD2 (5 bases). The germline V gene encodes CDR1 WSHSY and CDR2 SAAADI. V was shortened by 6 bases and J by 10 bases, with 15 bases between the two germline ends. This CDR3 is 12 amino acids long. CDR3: CASRTPPGGQYF. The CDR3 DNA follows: TGCGCCAGCAGGACCCCCCCAGGAGGCCAGTACTTC.

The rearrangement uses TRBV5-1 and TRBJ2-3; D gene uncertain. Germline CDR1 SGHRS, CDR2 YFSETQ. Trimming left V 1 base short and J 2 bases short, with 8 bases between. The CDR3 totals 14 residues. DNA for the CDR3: TGCGCCAGCAGCTTGCGAGCCGTCACAGATACGCAGTATTTT. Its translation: CASSLRAVTDTQYF.

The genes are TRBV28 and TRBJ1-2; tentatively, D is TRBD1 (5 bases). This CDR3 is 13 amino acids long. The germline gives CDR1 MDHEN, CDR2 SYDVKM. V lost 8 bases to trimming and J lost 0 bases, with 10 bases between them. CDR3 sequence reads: CASGGAPNYGYTF. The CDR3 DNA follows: TGTGCCAGCGGTGGGGCTCCTAACTATGGCTACACCTTC.

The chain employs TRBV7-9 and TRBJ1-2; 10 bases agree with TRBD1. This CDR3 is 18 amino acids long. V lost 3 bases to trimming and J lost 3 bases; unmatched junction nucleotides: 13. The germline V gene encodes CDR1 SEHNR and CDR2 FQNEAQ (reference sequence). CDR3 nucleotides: TGTGCCAGCAGCTTGGTTGGGGGGACAGGGGCCGCCCACTATGGCTACACCTTC. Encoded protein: CASSLVGGTGAAHYGYTF.

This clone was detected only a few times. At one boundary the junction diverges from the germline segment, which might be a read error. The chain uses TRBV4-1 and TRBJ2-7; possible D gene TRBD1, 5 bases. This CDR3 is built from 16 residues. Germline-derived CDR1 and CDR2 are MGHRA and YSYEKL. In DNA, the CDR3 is TGCGCCAGCAGTCAAGATCCAGCAGGGTTCCCCTACGAGCAGTACTTC. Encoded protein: CASSQDPAGFPYEQYF.

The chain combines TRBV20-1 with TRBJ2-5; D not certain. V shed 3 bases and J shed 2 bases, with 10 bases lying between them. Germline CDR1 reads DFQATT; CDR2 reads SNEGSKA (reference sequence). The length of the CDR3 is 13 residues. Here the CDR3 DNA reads TGCAGTGCTAGTTGGTCAGATCAAGAGACCCAGTACTTC. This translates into CSASWSDQETQYF.

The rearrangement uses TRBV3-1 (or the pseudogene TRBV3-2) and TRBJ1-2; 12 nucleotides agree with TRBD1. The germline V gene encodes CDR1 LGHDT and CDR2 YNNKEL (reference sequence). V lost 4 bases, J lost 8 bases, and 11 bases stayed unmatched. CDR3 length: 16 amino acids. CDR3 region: CASSPRDRGRSGGYTF. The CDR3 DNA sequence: TGTGCCAGCAGCCCCCGGGACAGGGGGCGGTCGGGAGGCTACACCTTC.

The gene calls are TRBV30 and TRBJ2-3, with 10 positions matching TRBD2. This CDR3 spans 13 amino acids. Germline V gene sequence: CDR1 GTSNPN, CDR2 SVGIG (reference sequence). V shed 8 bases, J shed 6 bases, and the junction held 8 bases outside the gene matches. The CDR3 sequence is CATASGSSDTQYF. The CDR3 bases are TGTGCCACTGCTAGCGGGAGTTCGGATACGCAGTATTTT.

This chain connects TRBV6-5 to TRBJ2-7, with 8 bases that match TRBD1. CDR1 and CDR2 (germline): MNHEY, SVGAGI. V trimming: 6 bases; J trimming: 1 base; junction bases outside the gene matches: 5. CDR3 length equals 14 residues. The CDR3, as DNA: TGTGCCAGCAGCCGGGACAGGCGATCCTACGAGCAGTACTTC. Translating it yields CASSRDRRSYEQYF.

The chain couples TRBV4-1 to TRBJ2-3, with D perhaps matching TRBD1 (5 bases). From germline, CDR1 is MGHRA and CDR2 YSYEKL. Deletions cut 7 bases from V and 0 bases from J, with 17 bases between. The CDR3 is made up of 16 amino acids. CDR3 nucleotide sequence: TGCGCCAGCACTAAAGGGGCAGCCACTAGCACAGATACGCAGTATTTT. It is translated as CASTKGAATSTDTQYF.

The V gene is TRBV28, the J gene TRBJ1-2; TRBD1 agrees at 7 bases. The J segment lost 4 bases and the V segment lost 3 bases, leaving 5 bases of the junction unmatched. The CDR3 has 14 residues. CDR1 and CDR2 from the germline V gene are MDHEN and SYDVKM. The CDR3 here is CASSLRGRSYGYTF. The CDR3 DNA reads TGTGCCAGCAGTTTGAGGGGGCGCAGCTATGGCTACACCTTC.